Listed here is a single T cell receptor (beta chain). Survey-level immunoSEQ sequencing profiled the TCR beta repertoire. The repertoire was sequenced with immunoSEQ multiplex PCR; TCRdb's copy has only in-frame clones and lacks some. The sample lists approximately 50,000 clones; approximately 93% were seen once. Per the germline V gene, CDR1 is SNHLY and CDR2 is FYNNEI. The CDR3 runs 13 residues. Germline trimming cut 10 bases from V and 7 bases from J; bases unmatched to any gene: 9. The receptor was isolated from a man in his forties with rheumatoid arthritis. Sequencing was performed on PBMCs. The chain links TRBV2 to TRBJ1-2; 10 nucleotides agree with TRBD1. CDR3 amino acids: CATGQGDRLGYTF. CDR3 nucleotide sequence: TGTGCCACTGGACAGGGGGATAGGCTTGGCTACACCTTC.